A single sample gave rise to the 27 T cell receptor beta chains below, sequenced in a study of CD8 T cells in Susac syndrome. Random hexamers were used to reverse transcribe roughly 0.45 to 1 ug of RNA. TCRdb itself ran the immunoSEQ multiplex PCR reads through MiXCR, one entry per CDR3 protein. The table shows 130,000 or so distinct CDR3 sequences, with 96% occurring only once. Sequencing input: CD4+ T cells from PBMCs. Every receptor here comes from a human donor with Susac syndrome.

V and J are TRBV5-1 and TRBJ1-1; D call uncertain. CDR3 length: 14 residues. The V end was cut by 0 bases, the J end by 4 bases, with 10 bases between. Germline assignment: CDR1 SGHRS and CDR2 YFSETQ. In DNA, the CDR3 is TGCGCCAGCAGCTTGGAATGGGGAATCACTGAAGCTTTCTTT. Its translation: CASSLEWGITEAFF.

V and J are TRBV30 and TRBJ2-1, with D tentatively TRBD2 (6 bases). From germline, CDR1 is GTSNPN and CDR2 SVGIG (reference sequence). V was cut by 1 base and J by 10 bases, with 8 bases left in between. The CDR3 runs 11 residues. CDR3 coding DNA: TGTGCCTGGAGTGCCGCGGGGGAGCAGTTCTTC. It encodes CAWSAAGEQFF.

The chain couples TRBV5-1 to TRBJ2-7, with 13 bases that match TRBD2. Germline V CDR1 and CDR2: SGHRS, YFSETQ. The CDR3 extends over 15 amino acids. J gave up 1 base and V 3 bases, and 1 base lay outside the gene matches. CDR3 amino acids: CASSWGLAGSYEQYF. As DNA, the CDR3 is TGCGCCAGCAGCTGGGGACTAGCGGGATCCTACGAGCAGTACTTC.

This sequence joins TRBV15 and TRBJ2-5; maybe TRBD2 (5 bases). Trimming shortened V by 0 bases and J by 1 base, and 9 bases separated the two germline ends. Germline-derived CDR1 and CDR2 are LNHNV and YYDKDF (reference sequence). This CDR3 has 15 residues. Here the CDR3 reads CATSRETIPQETQYF. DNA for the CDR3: TGTGCCACCAGCAGAGAGACTATCCCCCAAGAGACCCAGTACTTC.

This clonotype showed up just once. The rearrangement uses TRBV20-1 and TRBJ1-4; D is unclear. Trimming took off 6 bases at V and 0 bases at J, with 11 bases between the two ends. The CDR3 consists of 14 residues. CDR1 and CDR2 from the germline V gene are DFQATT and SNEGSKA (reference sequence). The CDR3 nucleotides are TGCAGTGCCAACCCTGGGACAACTAATGAAAAACTGTTTTTT. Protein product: CSANPGTTNEKLFF.

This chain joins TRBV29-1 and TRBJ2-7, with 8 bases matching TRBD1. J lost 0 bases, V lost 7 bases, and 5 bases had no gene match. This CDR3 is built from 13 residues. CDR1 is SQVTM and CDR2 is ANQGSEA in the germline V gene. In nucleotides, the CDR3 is TGCAGCGGTTCACAGGGGGACTCCTACGAGCAGTACTTC. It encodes CSGSQGDSYEQYF.

CDR3 coding DNA: TGTGCCAGCAGCATAACCAGCGGGATTGAGACCCAGTACTTC. Translating gives CASSITSGIETQYF. The chain uses TRBV7-9 and TRBJ2-5; the match to TRBD2 covers 7 bases. This CDR3 contains 14 residues. Germline trimming cut 5 bases from V and 5 bases from J; bases unmatched to any gene: 8. CDR1 is SEHNR, CDR2 FQNEAQ, per germline (reference sequence).

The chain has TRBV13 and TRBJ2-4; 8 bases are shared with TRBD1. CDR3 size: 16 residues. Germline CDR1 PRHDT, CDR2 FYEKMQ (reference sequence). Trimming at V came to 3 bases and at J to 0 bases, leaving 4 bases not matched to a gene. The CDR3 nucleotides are TGTGCCAGCAGCTTTAGACAGGGGCGAGCCAAAAACATTCAGTACTTC. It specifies CASSFRQGRAKNIQYF.

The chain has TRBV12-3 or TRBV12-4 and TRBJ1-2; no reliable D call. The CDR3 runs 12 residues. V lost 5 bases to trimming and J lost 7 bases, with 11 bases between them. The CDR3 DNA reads TGTGCCAGCAGTCGTAAGGGTCCTGGCTACACCTTC. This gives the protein CASSRKGPGYTF.

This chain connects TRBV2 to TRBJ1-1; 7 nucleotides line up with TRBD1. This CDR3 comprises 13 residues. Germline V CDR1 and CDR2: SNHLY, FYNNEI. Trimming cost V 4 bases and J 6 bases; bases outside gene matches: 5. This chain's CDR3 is CASSGYGQAEAFF. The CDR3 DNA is TGTGCCAGCAGTGGTTATGGACAGGCTGAAGCTTTCTTT. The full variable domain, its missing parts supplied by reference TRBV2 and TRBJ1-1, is EPEVTQTPSHQVTQMGQEVILRCVPISNHLYFYWYRQILGQKVEFLVSFYNNEISEKSEIFDDQFSVERPDGSNFTLKIRSTKLEDSAMYFCASSGYGQAEAFFGQGTRLTVV.

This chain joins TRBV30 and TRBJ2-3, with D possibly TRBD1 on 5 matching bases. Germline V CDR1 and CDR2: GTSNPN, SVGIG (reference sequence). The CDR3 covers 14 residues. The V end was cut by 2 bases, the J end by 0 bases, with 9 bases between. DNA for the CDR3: TGTGCCTGGAGTAATAGGGGAAGCACAGATACGCAGTATTTT. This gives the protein CAWSNRGSTDTQYF.

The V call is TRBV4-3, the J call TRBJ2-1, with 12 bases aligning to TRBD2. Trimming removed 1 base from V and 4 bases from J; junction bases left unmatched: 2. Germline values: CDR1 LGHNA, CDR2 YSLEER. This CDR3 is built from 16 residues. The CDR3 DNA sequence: TGCGCCAGCAGCCAAGCCGGGACTAGCGGGTACAATGAGCAGTTCTTC. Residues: CASSQAGTSGYNEQFF.

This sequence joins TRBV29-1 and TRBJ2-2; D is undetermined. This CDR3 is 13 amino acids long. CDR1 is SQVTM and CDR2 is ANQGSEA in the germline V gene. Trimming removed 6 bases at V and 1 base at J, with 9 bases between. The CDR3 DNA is TGCAGCGTCCGTGACATGAACACCGGGGAGCTGTTTTTT. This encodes CSVRDMNTGELFF.

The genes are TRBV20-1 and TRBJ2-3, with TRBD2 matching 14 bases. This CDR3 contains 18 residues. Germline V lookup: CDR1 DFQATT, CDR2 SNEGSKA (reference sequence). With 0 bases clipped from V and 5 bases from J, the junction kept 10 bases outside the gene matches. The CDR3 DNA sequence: TGCAGTGCTAGAGACCCCAGACTAGCGGGAGGGCCGAAAGATACGCAGTATTTT. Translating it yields CSARDPRLAGGPKDTQYF.

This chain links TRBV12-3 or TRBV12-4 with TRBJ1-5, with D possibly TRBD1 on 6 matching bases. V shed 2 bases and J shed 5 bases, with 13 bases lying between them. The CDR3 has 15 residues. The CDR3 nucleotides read TGTGCCAGCAGTTTATACAGGGAAGGCGATCAGCCCCAGCATTTT. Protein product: CASSLYREGDQPQHF.

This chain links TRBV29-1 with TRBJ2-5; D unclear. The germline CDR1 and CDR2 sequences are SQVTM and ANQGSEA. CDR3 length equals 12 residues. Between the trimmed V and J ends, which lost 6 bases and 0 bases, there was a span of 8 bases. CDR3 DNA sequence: TGCAGCGTCGGAATGTACCAAGAGACCCAGTACTTC. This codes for CSVGMYQETQYF.

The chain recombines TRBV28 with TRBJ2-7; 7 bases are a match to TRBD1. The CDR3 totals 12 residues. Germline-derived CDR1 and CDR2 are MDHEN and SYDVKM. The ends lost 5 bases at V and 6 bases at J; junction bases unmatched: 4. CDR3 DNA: TGTGCCAGCAGTCAGACAGGGAGCGAGCAGTACTTC. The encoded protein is CASSQTGSEQYF.

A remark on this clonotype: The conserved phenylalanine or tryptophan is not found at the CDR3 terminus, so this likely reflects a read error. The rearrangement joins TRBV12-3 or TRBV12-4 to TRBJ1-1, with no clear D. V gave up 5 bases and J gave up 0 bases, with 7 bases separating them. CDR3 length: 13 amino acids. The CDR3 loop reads CASSRFMNTEAFL. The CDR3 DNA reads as TGTGCCAGCAGTCGATTCATGAACACTGAAGCTTTCCTT.

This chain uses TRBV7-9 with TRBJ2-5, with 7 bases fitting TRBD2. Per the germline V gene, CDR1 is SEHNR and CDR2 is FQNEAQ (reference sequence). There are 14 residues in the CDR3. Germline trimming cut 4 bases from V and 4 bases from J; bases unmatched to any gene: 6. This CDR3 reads CASSSWGGGETQYF. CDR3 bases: TGTGCCAGCAGCTCCTGGGGGGGAGGAGAGACCCAGTACTTC.

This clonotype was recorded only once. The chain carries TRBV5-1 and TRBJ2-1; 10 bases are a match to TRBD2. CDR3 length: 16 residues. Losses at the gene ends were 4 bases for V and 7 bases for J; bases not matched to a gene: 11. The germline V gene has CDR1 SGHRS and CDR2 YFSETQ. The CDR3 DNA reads TGCGCCAGCAGCCTGAGGGGGACTAGCGCAGTAAATGAGCAGTTCTTC. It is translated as CASSLRGTSAVNEQFF.

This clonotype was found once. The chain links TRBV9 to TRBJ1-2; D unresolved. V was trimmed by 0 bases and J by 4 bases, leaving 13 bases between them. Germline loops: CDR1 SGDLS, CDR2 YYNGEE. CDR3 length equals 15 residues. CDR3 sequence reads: CASSVGDWGAYGYTF. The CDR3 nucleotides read TGTGCCAGCAGCGTAGGAGATTGGGGTGCCTATGGCTACACCTTC.

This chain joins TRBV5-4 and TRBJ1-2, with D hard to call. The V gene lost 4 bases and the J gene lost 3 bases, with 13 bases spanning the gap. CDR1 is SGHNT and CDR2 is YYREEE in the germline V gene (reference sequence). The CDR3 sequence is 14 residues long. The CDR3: CASSRTGGDYGYTF. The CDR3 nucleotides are TGTGCCAGCAGCCGGACGGGCGGGGACTATGGCTACACCTTC.

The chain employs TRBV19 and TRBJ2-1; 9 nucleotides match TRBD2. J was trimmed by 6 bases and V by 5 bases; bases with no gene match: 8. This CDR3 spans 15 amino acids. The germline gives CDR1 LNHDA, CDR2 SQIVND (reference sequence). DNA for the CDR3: TGTGCCAGTAGTCCTATAGCGGGAGTAGGCAATGAGCAGTTCTTC. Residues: CASSPIAGVGNEQFF. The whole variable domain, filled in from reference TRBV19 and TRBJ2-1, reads DGGITQSPKYLFRKEGQNVTLSCEQNLNHDAMYWYRQDPGQGLRLIYYSQIVNDFQKGDIAEGYSVSREKKESFPLTVTSAQKNPTAFYLCASSPIAGVGNEQFFGPGTRLTVL.

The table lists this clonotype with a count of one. The CDR3 nucleotides are TGTGCCACCAGTGATGGGCACTACACCGGGGAGCTGTTTTTT. Translating gives CATSDGHYTGELFF. This sequence joins TRBV24-1 and TRBJ2-2; D uncertain. CDR1 and CDR2 (germline): KGHDR, SFDVKD. Trimming pared 3 bases from V and 3 bases from J, leaving 7 bases between. The CDR3 is 14 residues long.

The CDR3 DNA sequence: TGCAGTGCTAGGCCCCCCCGGGCAGGGTCCGGCTACACCTTC. Protein sequence: CSARPPRAGSGYTF. The chain combines TRBV20-1 with TRBJ1-2; TRBD1 is a possible D gene (5 bases). From germline, CDR1 is DFQATT and CDR2 SNEGSKA (reference sequence). The CDR3 runs 14 residues. Trimming cost V 3 bases and J 8 bases, with 19 bases left between them.

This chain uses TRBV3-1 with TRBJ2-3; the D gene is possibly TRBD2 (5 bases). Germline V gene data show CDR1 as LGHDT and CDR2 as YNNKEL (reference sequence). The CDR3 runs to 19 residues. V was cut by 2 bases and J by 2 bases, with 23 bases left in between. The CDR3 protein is CASSQKDREAKRDTDTQYF. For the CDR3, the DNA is TGTGCCAGCAGCCAAAAAGATAGAGAGGCTAAGAGGGACACAGATACGCAGTATTTT.

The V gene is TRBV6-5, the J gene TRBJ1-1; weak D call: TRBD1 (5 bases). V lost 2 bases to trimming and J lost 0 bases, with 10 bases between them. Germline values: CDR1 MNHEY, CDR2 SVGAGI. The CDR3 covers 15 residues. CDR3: CASSYGGGMNTEAFF. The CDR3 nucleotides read TGTGCCAGCAGTTACGGGGGGGGAATGAACACTGAAGCTTTCTTT.